The subject of this entry is one T cell receptor beta chain. The germline gives CDR1 LGHNA, CDR2 YSLEER. V shed 4 bases, J shed 8 bases, and the junction held 8 bases outside the gene matches. There are 14 residues in the CDR3. The sample originates from a study of patients and donors after allogeneic stem cell transplantation. TCRdb re-derived calls from the RT-PCR reads in MiXCR, one entry per CDR3 protein. The data show some 200,000 distinct CDR3 sequences, around 41% seen once. The clonotype comes from a human donor who was either an allogeneic HSCT recipient or a stem cell or donor lymphocyte infusion donor (not recorded which). It is not recorded whose cells these are; they may come from a transplant donor. Sequencing was performed on blood, either unsorted or a sorted T cell fraction (not recorded which). The J gene is TRBJ2-3, the V gene TRBV4-3; 8 bases match TRBD1. CDR3 in amino acids: CASSLGGQAVTQYF. Written as DNA, the CDR3 is TGCGCCAGCAGCCTGGGGGGACAGGCAGTTACGCAGTATTTT.